The 8 T cell receptor beta chains below come from one sample, sequenced in a study of T-cell memory formation after mild COVID-19. Each CDR3 protein gets one entry after TCRdb re-called the 5' RACE reads with MiXCR. Altogether 200,000 to 250,000 distinct CDR3 sequences are present, approximately 10% being singletons, with the ten largest covering less than 4%. Sample: PBMCs or a T cell subset sorted from them (not recorded which). The receptor set was obtained from a man aged 18-30 years who had mild COVID-19 (a few samples of this study predate the infection). Cell type and time point are not known.

This clonotype was seen more than once but under ten times. The V call is TRBV4-1, the J call TRBJ2-5; 12 bases are a match to TRBD2. The CDR3 spans 17 residues. Germline CDR1 is MGHRA and CDR2 is YSYEKL. J gave up 0 bases and V 1 base, and 3 bases lay outside the gene matches. CDR3 in amino acids: CASSQGTSGGYQETQYF. The CDR3 nucleotides read TGCGCCAGCAGCCAAGGTACTAGCGGGGGGTACCAAGAGACCCAGTACTTC.

The V gene is TRBV7-3, the J gene TRBJ2-4, with D uncertain. The germline V gene encodes CDR1 SGHTA and CDR2 FQGTGA. The CDR3 consists of 14 residues. Trimming stripped 5 bases from V and 3 bases from J, with 11 bases between. The CDR3 is CASSPDPDKNIQYF. Written as DNA, the CDR3 is TGTGCCAGCAGCCCAGACCCAGACAAAAACATTCAGTACTTC.

This clonotype showed up just a few times. The rearrangement links TRBV7-6 to TRBJ1-5; 7 bases line up with TRBD1. The V gene's germline CDR1 is SGHVS and CDR2 FNYEAQ. Losses at the gene ends were 2 bases for V and 2 bases for J; bases not matched to a gene: 9. The CDR3 has 17 residues. The chain's CDR3 is CASSLWSRGTGNQPQHF. The CDR3 DNA is TGTGCCAGCAGCTTATGGTCCAGGGGGACGGGCAATCAGCCCCAGCATTTT.

This chain links TRBV4-3 with TRBJ2-4; the D is unclear. V lost 0 bases and J 0 bases, leaving 6 bases between the germline ends. The CDR3 extends over 15 amino acids. Germline CDR1 and CDR2: LGHNA and YSLEER. In DNA form, the CDR3 reads TGCGCCAGCAGCCAAGATTCAATAGCCAAAAACATTCAGTACTTC. The encoded protein is CASSQDSIAKNIQYF.

This clonotype showed up just a few times. The chain links TRBV12-3 or TRBV12-4 to TRBJ2-7, with D possibly matching TRBD2 (5 bases). The CDR3 length is 12 residues. V gave up 6 bases and J gave up 12 bases, with 18 bases separating them. CDR3 DNA: TGTGCCAGCAGGACCAAAAGCGGTATTCTGTACTTC. As protein: CASRTKSGILYF.

The J gene is TRBJ1-1, the V gene TRBV6-5; 8 nucleotides agree with TRBD1. The CDR3 is made up of 17 amino acids. V shed 0 bases, J shed 11 bases, and the junction held 17 bases outside the gene matches. Germline lookup yields CDR1 MNHEY and CDR2 SVGAGI. CDR3 nucleotides: TGTGCCAGCAGTTACTCGATGGCAGGGGGCGACCCGGGTGAGGCTTTCTTT. This encodes CASSYSMAGGDPGEAFF.

This clonotype showed up just a few times. The chain carries TRBV3-1 and TRBJ2-1; D ambiguous. The germline V gene has CDR1 LGHDT and CDR2 YNNKEL (reference sequence). The ends were cut back, 1 base at V and 4 bases at J, with 5 bases in the middle. The CDR3 loop spans 13 amino acids. The CDR3 reads CASSQVLYNEQFF. CDR3 bases: TGTGCCAGCAGCCAAGTCCTGTACAATGAGCAGTTCTTC.

The chain joins TRBV9 to TRBJ2-1, with TRBD2 matching 10 bases. The trim removed 0 bases at V and 5 bases at J, leaving 11 bases unmatched. The CDR3 is made up of 18 amino acids. The V gene's germline CDR1 is SGDLS and CDR2 YYNGEE. DNA of the CDR3: TGTGCCAGCAGCGTAGCCTCTAGCGGGGGAAGCGGCCACAATGAGCAGTTCTTC. Translated, it gives CASSVASSGGSGHNEQFF.